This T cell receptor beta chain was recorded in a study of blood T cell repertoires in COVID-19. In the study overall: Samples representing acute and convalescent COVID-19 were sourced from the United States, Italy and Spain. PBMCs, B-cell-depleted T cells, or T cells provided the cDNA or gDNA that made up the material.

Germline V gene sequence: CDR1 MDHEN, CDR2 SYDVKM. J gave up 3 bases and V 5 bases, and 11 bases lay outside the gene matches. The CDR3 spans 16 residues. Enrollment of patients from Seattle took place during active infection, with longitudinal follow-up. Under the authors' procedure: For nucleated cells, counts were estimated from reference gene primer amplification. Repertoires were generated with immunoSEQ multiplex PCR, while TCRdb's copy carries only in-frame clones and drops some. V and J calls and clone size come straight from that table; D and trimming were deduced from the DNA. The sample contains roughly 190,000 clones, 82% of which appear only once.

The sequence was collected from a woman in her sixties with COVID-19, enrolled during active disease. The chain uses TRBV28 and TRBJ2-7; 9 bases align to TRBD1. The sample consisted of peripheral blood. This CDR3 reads CASSPLGQGLRYEQYF. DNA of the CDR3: TGTGCCAGCAGTCCTCTCGGACAGGGGCTACGCTACGAGCAGTACTTC.